This T cell receptor beta chain emerged from a study of Ad26.COV2.S vaccination and SARS-CoV-2 variants. Overall study results and limits: Non-spike TCR breadth was similar in vaccine and placebo recipients.

About this clone: Its antigen is not known.

V lost 1 base and J 8 bases, leaving 12 bases between the germline ends. Per germline, CDR1 MNHEY and CDR2 SVGAGI. The CDR3 extends over 14 amino acids. The treatment: roughly 20 received Ad26.COV2.S at low or high dose, single or two shots; about 5 received placebo; per-sample allocation not given. Collection of samples fell on day 63 after the first vaccine or placebo injection. The data were produced by immunoSEQ multiplex PCR, yet TCRdb's version contains in-frame clones alone and is incomplete. The sample yields about 680,000 clones, more than 80% seen once. The sequence was obtained from a person between 18 and 60 years old who received the Ad26.COV2.S COVID-19 vaccine or a placebo. The V and J genes are TRBV6-5 and TRBJ2-1; D possibly corresponds to TRBD1 (5 bases). The sample here was peripheral blood, taken in a trial of Ad26.COV2.S vaccine versus placebo. The CDR3 coding sequence is TGTGCCAGCAGTTACTTACAACAGGTTGATGAGCAGTTCTTC. It encodes CASSYLQQVDEQFF.